The 15 T cell receptor beta chains in this list originate from one sample, sequenced in a study of blood T cells in healthy people across ages. PCR was performed a second time for roughly 6 to 12 cycles using a sample-barcoded 5' primer and a J-beta primer mix. TCRdb ran MiXCR on the 5' RACE reads and lists one entry per CDR3 protein. The table has roughly 700,000 distinct CDR3 sequences, 20% to 25% seen once. This same sample was also taken into another study, of T cells of mothers and their children.

The sample taken for sequencing was blood. The receptor set was obtained from a boy younger than 18 in good health.

This clonotype came up a few times. V usage is TRBV5-1 and J usage is TRBJ2-1, with D hard to call. Germline CDR1 SGHRS, CDR2 YFSETQ. Trimming cost V 5 bases and J 7 bases, with 19 bases left between them. The CDR3 length is 15 residues. CDR3 sequence: CASRPDPSPTNEQFF. CDR3 DNA sequence: TGCGCCAGCAGACCCGACCCGTCCCCCACGAATGAGCAGTTCTTC. The variable domain in full, with the rest retrieved from reference TRBV5-1 and TRBJ2-1, is KAGVTQTPRYLIKTRGQQVTLSCSPISGHRSVSWYQQTPGQGLQFLFEYFSETQRNKGNFPGRFSGRQFSNSRSEMNVSTLELGDSALYLCASRPDPSPTNEQFFGPGTRLTVL.

This clonotype came up a few times. The genes are TRBV9 and TRBJ2-4, with 11 nucleotides matching TRBD2. CDR1 and CDR2 from the germline V gene are SGDLS and YYNGEE. The CDR3 has 14 residues. Unmatched junction bases numbered 0, after V lost 3 bases and J lost 4 bases. The CDR3 nucleotides are TGTGCCAGCAGCGGACTAGCGGGGAAAAACATTCAGTACTTC. Amino acids: CASSGLAGKNIQYF.

This clonotype was seen a few times. This rearrangement joins TRBV5-4 to TRBJ1-3; D not resolved. Germline CDR1 reads SGHNT; CDR2 reads YYREEE (reference sequence). V lost 5 bases and J lost 8, with 8 bases in between. CDR3 length: 11 amino acids. The chain's CDR3 is CASRAKDTIYF. CDR3 sequence (DNA): TGTGCCAGCAGGGCGAAGGACACCATATATTTT.

Only a few counts were recorded for this clonotype. This likely comes from a read error, as the CDR3 has no conserved phenylalanine or tryptophan at its end. The chain carries TRBV3-1 and TRBJ1-2, with TRBD1 identical over 8 bases. CDR1 and CDR2 from the germline V gene are LGHDT and YNNKEL (reference sequence). This CDR3 is built from 18 residues. Trimming cost V 1 base and J 1 base; bases outside gene matches: 11. CDR3 in amino acids: CASSQGWSGTGLNYGYTL. CDR3 DNA: TGTGCCAGCAGCCAAGGTTGGAGTGGGACAGGACTTAACTATGGCTACACCCTC.

On this clonotype itself: Compared with germline, one end of the junction differs, possibly owing to a read error. The rearrangement joins TRBV4-1 to TRBJ2-5; D possibly corresponds to TRBD1 (7 bases). The J call is uncertain, as TRBJ2-1 better fits the DNA end. The CDR3 is made up of 14 amino acids. CDR1 is MGHRA and CDR2 is YSYEKL in the germline V gene. The CDR3 here is CASRQGTEYNDQFF. The CDR3 DNA follows: TGCGCCAGCAGACAGGGGACTGAGTACAATGATCAGTTCTTC.

The chain employs TRBV29-1 and TRBJ2-7; 9 nucleotides agree with TRBD1. Germline V gene data show CDR1 as SQVTM and CDR2 as ANQGSEA. The CDR3 runs to 13 residues. Trimming took 5 bases from V and 2 from J; bases not matched to a gene: 4. The CDR3 DNA is TGCAGCGTTTCCGGGACAGGGACCTACGAGCAGTACTTC. This gives the protein CSVSGTGTYEQYF.

This chain connects TRBV28 to TRBJ2-1; 13 bases line up with TRBD2. V shed 5 bases, J shed 4 bases, and the junction held 11 bases outside the gene matches. Per the germline V gene, CDR1 is MDHEN and CDR2 is SYDVKM. CDR3 length: 18 amino acids. The CDR3 region is CASSAPGLAGRQYNEQFF. DNA of the CDR3: TGTGCCAGCAGTGCACCGGGACTAGCGGGAAGACAATACAATGAGCAGTTCTTC. Complete variable domain (other parts from reference TRBV28 and TRBJ2-1): DVKVTQSSRYLVKRTGEKVFLECVQDMDHENMFWYRQDPGLGLRLIYFSYDVKMKEKGDIPEGYSVSREKKERFSLILESASTNQTSMYLCASSAPGLAGRQYNEQFFGPGTRLTVL.

This clonotype has more than one count but fewer than ten. The chain links TRBV3-1 to TRBJ2-2, with 10 nucleotides matching TRBD2. The CDR3 contains 20 residues. The V gene end was trimmed by 3 bases and the J gene end by 0 bases; junction bases not matched to a gene: 13. Germline loops: CDR1 LGHDT, CDR2 YNNKEL (reference sequence). The CDR3 here is CASSQGGSSGRQSNTGELFF. CDR3 nucleotide sequence: TGTGCCAGCAGCCAGGGGGGGTCTAGCGGGAGACAATCGAACACCGGGGAGCTGTTTTTT.

This clonotype was found a few times. This chain links TRBV7-9 with TRBJ2-7; TRBD1 matches 8 bases. With 6 bases clipped from V and 2 bases from J, the junction kept 6 bases outside the gene matches. The CDR3 extends over 14 amino acids. Germline-derived CDR1 and CDR2 are SEHNR and FQNEAQ (reference sequence). The CDR3 coding sequence is TGTGCCAGCAGTGGGACAGGTGGGCCCTACGAGCAGTACTTC. Translation gives CASSGTGGPYEQYF.

The chain couples TRBV19 to TRBJ2-7, with a possible D match to TRBD2 (5 bases). Trimming left V 5 bases short and J 5 bases short, with 10 bases between. Germline-derived CDR1 and CDR2 are LNHDA and SQIVND (reference sequence). The CDR3 sequence is 12 residues long. The CDR3 reads CASSSGVHEQYF. The CDR3 bases are TGTGCCAGTAGTTCCGGGGTCCACGAGCAGTACTTC.

This clonotype was recorded a few times. For the CDR3, the DNA is TGTGCCAGCAGCTCACTTCAGGGCGAGCAGTACTTC. Its translation: CASSSLQGEQYF. The rearrangement links TRBV4-2 to TRBJ2-7; D is perhaps TRBD1 (5 bases). The CDR3 has 12 residues. Germline loops: CDR1 LGHNA, CDR2 YNFKEQ. The germline V and J ends were trimmed by 5 bases and 6 bases, with 11 bases remaining between them.

The chain uses TRBV28 and TRBJ2-4, with TRBD1 matching 9 bases. Trimming at V came to 6 bases and at J to 8 bases, leaving 8 bases not matched to a gene. Germline-derived CDR1 and CDR2 are MDHEN and SYDVKM. The CDR3 is made up of 14 amino acids. The CDR3 region is CASRGTGFRDIQYF. CDR3 sequence (DNA): TGTGCCAGCAGGGGGACAGGGTTTAGGGACATTCAGTACTTC.

The chain couples TRBV7-2 to TRBJ2-1; 12 bases are a match to TRBD2. Germline CDR1 SGHTA, CDR2 FQGNSA. V gave up 5 bases and J gave up 9 bases; unmatched junction bases: 14. The CDR3 loop spans 17 amino acids. As DNA, the CDR3 is TGTGCCAGCAGCATAAGGCGCCCTAGCGGGGGGGCCGTTGAGCAGTTCTTC. Its translation is CASSIRRPSGGAVEQFF.

The chain has TRBV6-1 and TRBJ2-6; 8 bases line up with TRBD1. The CDR3 totals 19 residues. Trimming at V came to 10 bases and at J to 1 base, leaving 18 bases not matched to a gene. CDR1 MNHNS and CDR2 SASEGT come from the germline V gene. CDR3 in DNA: TGTGCCACCAAACTTGGAAACAGGGGGGCATTTTCTGGGGCCAACGTCCTGACTTTC. As protein: CATKLGNRGAFSGANVLTF.

This clonotype was observed at least ten times. This CDR3 is CASSQDYNEQFF. In DNA form, the CDR3 reads TGTGCCAGCAGCCAAGATTACAATGAGCAGTTCTTC. The chain employs TRBV3-1 and TRBJ2-5; D gene uncertain. The DNA end is a closer match to TRBJ2-1, so the J assignment may be wrong. CDR3 length: 12 residues. Germline lookup yields CDR1 LGHDT and CDR2 YNNKEL (reference sequence).